A single sample is the source of the 13 T cell receptor beta chains below, sequenced in a study of early T cells in non-severe SARS-CoV-2 infection. TCRdb passed the 5' RACE reads through MiXCR, listing each CDR3 protein once. This sample has roughly 34,000 distinct CDR3 sequences, with roughly 6% found just once. Sample: whole blood. Receptors were obtained from an adult who was a healthcare worker with PCR-confirmed SARS-CoV-2 infection or an uninfected control (not recorded which).

Ten or more counts support this clonotype. The chain recombines TRBV25-1 with TRBJ1-1, with D possibly matching TRBD1 (5 bases). Germline CDR1 is MGHDK and CDR2 is SYGVNS. Deletions cut 6 bases from V and 2 bases from J, with 16 bases between. There are 15 residues in the CDR3. The CDR3, as DNA: TGTGCCAGCAGCCATAGTGGGGGGAGAAACACTGAAGCTTTCTTT. This sequence encodes CASSHSGGRNTEAFF. Using reference TRBV25-1 and TRBJ1-1 for the parts outside the CDR3, the full variable domain is EADIYQTPRYLVIGTGKKITLECSQTMGHDKMYWYQQDPGMELHLIHYSYGVNSTEKGDLSSESTVSRIRTEHFPLTLESARPSHTSQYLCASSHSGGRNTEAFFGQGTRLTVV.

This clonotype was picked up many times. In DNA, the CDR3 is TGCGCCAGCAGCCTCACAGGGGTTACTGGGGCCAACGTCCTGACTTTC. This encodes CASSLTGVTGANVLTF. This chain links TRBV4-3 with TRBJ2-6; 7 bases align to TRBD1. CDR3 size: 16 residues. With V trimmed by 4 bases and J by 2 bases, 5 bases remained unmatched. The germline CDR1 and CDR2 sequences are LGHNA and YSLEER.

This clonotype was seen repeatedly, ten times or more. The chain uses TRBV9 and TRBJ1-4; 8 bases fit TRBD1. Germline CDR1 and CDR2: SGDLS and YYNGEE. The CDR3 runs 16 residues. With 4 bases clipped from V and 3 bases from J, the junction kept 8 bases outside the gene matches. The CDR3 DNA reads TGTGCCAGCAGCACAGGGACAGGAGGGTCTAATGAAAAACTGTTTTTT. Translation: CASSTGTGGSNEKLFF.

The table lists this clonotype with many counts. This chain connects TRBV7-2 to TRBJ2-1; 12 nucleotides match TRBD2. The V and J ends lost 4 bases and 7 bases, in that order; junction bases with no gene match: 11. The CDR3 loop spans 17 amino acids. Germline CDR1 SGHTA, CDR2 FQGNSA. CDR3 residues: CASSSQTSGGTGNEQFF. CDR3 DNA sequence: TGTGCCAGCAGCTCACAGACTAGCGGGGGTACCGGTAATGAGCAGTTCTTC.

There are many counts of this clonotype. The V and J genes are TRBV30 and TRBJ2-2; a weak D match, TRBD1 (6 bases). Trimming pared 6 bases from V and 2 bases from J, leaving 10 bases between. The germline CDR1 and CDR2 sequences are GTSNPN and SVGIG (reference sequence). The CDR3 extends over 13 amino acids. CDR3 region: CACDRRNTGELFF. The CDR3 DNA reads TGTGCCTGTGACAGGAGAAACACCGGGGAGCTGTTTTTT.

This clonotype was seen ten or more times. The CDR3 sequence is CASSLALPGRTEAFF. CDR3 sequence (DNA): TGTGCCAGCAGCTTAGCGTTACCGGGGAGAACTGAAGCTTTCTTT. The V gene is TRBV7-2, the J gene TRBJ1-1; no reliable D call. CDR1 and CDR2 (germline): SGHTA, FQGNSA. The length of the CDR3 is 15 residues. Trimming left V 0 bases short and J 5 bases short, with 13 bases between. Looking up the rest from reference TRBV7-2 and TRBJ1-1 gives the full variable domain: GAGVSQSPSNKVTEKGKDVELRCDPISGHTALYWYRQSLGQGLEFLIYFQGNSAPDKSGLPSDRFSAERTGGSVSTLTIQRTQQEDSAVYLCASSLALPGRTEAFFGQGTRLTVV.

Many counts were recorded for this clonotype. The V call is TRBV7-2, the J call TRBJ2-1; TRBD2 matches at 12 bases. V lost 1 base to trimming and J lost 7 bases; unmatched junction nucleotides: 2. The CDR3 runs to 15 residues. In germline, CDR1 is SGHTA, CDR2 FQGNSA. The CDR3 region has the DNA TGTGCCAGCAGCTTAGAGACTAGCGGGGGTAATGAGCAGTTCTTC. Its protein is CASSLETSGGNEQFF.

This clonotype was counted at least ten times. The chain joins TRBV11-2 to TRBJ1-6; D ambiguous. Germline V CDR1 and CDR2: SGHAT, FQNNGV. The V and J ends lost 1 base and 5 bases respectively, with 6 bases between them. The CDR3 extends over 14 amino acids. CDR3 DNA: TGTGCCAGCAGCTTAGTGGCGAATAATTCACCCCTCCACTTT. As protein: CASSLVANNSPLHF.

This clonotype came up a few times. The rearrangement links TRBV9 to TRBJ1-1; TRBD1 matches at 10 bases. V was pared by 2 bases and J by 5 bases, with 0 bases of the junction left unmatched. The CDR3 has 13 residues. From germline, CDR1 is SGDLS and CDR2 YYNGEE. The DNA of the CDR3 is TGTGCCAGCAGCGTGGACAGGGGGACTGAAGCTTTCTTT. It codes for CASSVDRGTEAFF.

This clonotype has a count of ten or more. The chain links TRBV12-3 or TRBV12-4 to TRBJ1-5; maybe TRBD1 (6 bases). This CDR3 has 13 amino acids. Trimming left V 2 bases short and J 5 bases short, with 7 bases between. CDR3 protein: CASSLRGYQPQHF. DNA for the CDR3: TGTGCCAGCAGTTTAAGGGGGTATCAGCCCCAGCATTTT.

The CDR3 reads CASSPSAGWEKLFF. The CDR3 DNA reads as TGTGCCAGCTCACCATCGGCAGGGTGGGAAAAACTGTTTTTT. The V call is TRBV18, the J call TRBJ1-4, with a tentative D call TRBD1 (5 bases). The CDR3 has 14 residues. Germline V gene data show CDR1 as KGHSH and CDR2 as LQKENI. Trimming took 2 bases from V and 8 from J, leaving 12 bases between them.

This clonotype is judged medium-sized (0.01 to 0.1%). The V and J genes are TRBV5-8 and TRBJ2-3; D possibly corresponds to TRBD1 (6 bases). The CDR3 totals 16 residues. Germline V gene sequence: CDR1 SGHTS, CDR2 YDEGEE. With 3 bases removed from V and 3 bases from J, the gap between germline ends came to 17 bases. The CDR3 reads CASSWGSTRGTDTQYF. DNA for the CDR3: TGTGCCAGCAGCTGGGGCAGCACTAGGGGGACAGATACGCAGTATTTT.

This clonotype was seen at least ten times. The chain has TRBV5-1 and TRBJ2-2; unclear D gene. Trimming took off 2 bases at V and 1 base at J, with 9 bases between the two ends. The CDR3 length is 15 residues. CDR1 is SGHRS and CDR2 is YFSETQ in the germline V gene. Written as DNA, the CDR3 is TGCGCCAGCAGCTTAGTGCAAATGAACACCGGGGAGCTGTTTTTT. It yields the protein CASSLVQMNTGELFF.